The rows below give T cell receptor beta chains drawn from one sample of a study of blood T cell repertoires in COVID-19. Only in-frame clones appear in the TCRdb table, and some are missing; sequencing was by immunoSEQ multiplex PCR. Seen here are some 300,000 clones, around 89% observed once, and the top ten hold roughly 6.9%. The sequenced sample consisted of peripheral blood. These receptors came from a woman in her thirties who had recovered from COVID-19. Each CDR3 is given without its conserved first and last residue. The order of the fields is V gene, J gene, CDR3 protein.

V gene: TRBV27
J gene: TRBJ1-2
CDR3 protein: ASSLDRGGYGYT

V gene: TRBV5-4
J gene: TRBJ1-2
CDR3 protein: ASSLESWMYREGGYT

V gene: TRBV5-6
J gene: TRBJ2-5
CDR3 protein: ASRASDTQETQY

V gene: TRBV29-1
J gene: TRBJ1-5
CDR3 protein: SVGNRGHAEPQH

V gene: TRBV5-1
J gene: TRBJ2-6
CDR3 protein: ASSSGQYSGANVLT

V gene: TRBV5-1
J gene: TRBJ2-7
CDR3 protein: ASSLEQTYEQY

V gene: TRBV2
J gene: TRBJ2-2
CDR3 protein: ASSKLAGVGTGELF

V gene: TRBV21-1
J gene: TRBJ2-2
CDR3 protein: ASSSRTGLGTGELF

V gene: TRBV18
J gene: TRBJ1-2
CDR3 protein: ASSPGTGDFGYT

V gene: TRBV19
J gene: TRBJ1-5
CDR3 protein: ASSYFFGQPQH

V gene: TRBV19
J gene: TRBJ1-4
CDR3 protein: ASSPRGGSNEKLF

V gene: TRBV10-3
J gene: TRBJ1-5
CDR3 protein: ATMGGGQPQH

V gene: TRBV6-6
J gene: TRBJ2-1
CDR3 protein: ASRPGQGAREQF

V gene: TRBV3-1/TRBV3-2
J gene: TRBJ2-3
CDR3 protein: ASSQDRVASSTDTQY

V gene: TRBV6-2/TRBV6-3
J gene: TRBJ2-2
CDR3 protein: ASSYSPPFYHNANTGELF

V gene: TRBV11-2
J gene: TRBJ1-1
CDR3 protein: ASSLAPGNTEAF

V gene: TRBV14
J gene: TRBJ1-4
CDR3 protein: ASSSSPGGSVEKLF

V gene: TRBV9
J gene: TRBJ1-2
CDR3 protein: ASSTQGNPLYGYT

V gene: TRBV10-3
J gene: TRBJ1-1
CDR3 protein: AISLAGPTEAF

V gene: TRBV18
J gene: TRBJ1-2
CDR3 protein: ASSPSDRLNYGYT

V gene: TRBV15
J gene: TRBJ2-5
CDR3 protein: ATSRGLETQY

V gene: TRBV18
J gene: TRBJ1-1
CDR3 protein: ASSPQGKQGSEAF

V gene: TRBV29-1
J gene: TRBJ1-5
CDR3 protein: SAWAGVNQPQH

V gene: TRBV19
J gene: TRBJ1-1
CDR3 protein: ASSIDRHMNTEAF

V gene: TRBV4-1
J gene: TRBJ1-2
CDR3 protein: ASSQGTGLADGYT

V gene: TRBV3-1/TRBV3-2
J gene: TRBJ1-5
CDR3 protein: ASSLSDQPQH

V gene: TRBV7-2
J gene: TRBJ2-3
CDR3 protein: ASSLAPAGGQSDTQY

V gene: TRBV29-1
J gene: TRBJ2-7
CDR3 protein: SVEQRGGEQY

V gene: TRBV7-9
J gene: TRBJ1-1
CDR3 protein: ASDRGNTEAF

V gene: TRBV6-4
J gene: TRBJ1-1
CDR3 protein: ASSDDRLQVLNTEAF

V gene: TRBV28
J gene: TRBJ1-1
CDR3 protein: ASSSLGTAGANTEAF

V gene: TRBV11-2
J gene: TRBJ1-2
CDR3 protein: ASSFRDLTGGYT

V gene: TRBV28
J gene: TRBJ1-2
CDR3 protein: ASSSTGGYGYT

V gene: TRBV30
J gene: TRBJ1-2
CDR3 protein: AWGARDRIYYGYT

V gene: TRBV5-4
J gene: TRBJ1-4
CDR3 protein: ASSLGLSGGMAEKLF

V gene: TRBV5-1
J gene: TRBJ2-3
CDR3 protein: ASSLESATGGTDTQY

V gene: TRBV9
J gene: TRBJ2-3
CDR3 protein: ASSPFQTSTDTQY

V gene: TRBV21-1
J gene: TRBJ1-2
CDR3 protein: ASSKGGSDYGYT

V gene: TRBV7-9
J gene: TRBJ2-7
CDR3 protein: ASSPGAREQY

V gene: TRBV4-2
J gene: TRBJ1-1
CDR3 protein: ASSRPGDTEAF

V gene: TRBV5-6
J gene: TRBJ1-2
CDR3 protein: ASSLVQGDYGYT

V gene: TRBV5-5
J gene: TRBJ2-5
CDR3 protein: ASSPGSSGLGETQY

V gene: TRBV19
J gene: TRBJ1-5
CDR3 protein: ASSIGQGGNQPQH

V gene: TRBV7-2
J gene: TRBJ1-1
CDR3 protein: ASSLVLTEAF

V gene: TRBV5-5
J gene: TRBJ2-4
CDR3 protein: ASSLTPGKNIQY

V gene: TRBV7-3
J gene: TRBJ2-3
CDR3 protein: ASSLTTGTGGTDTQY